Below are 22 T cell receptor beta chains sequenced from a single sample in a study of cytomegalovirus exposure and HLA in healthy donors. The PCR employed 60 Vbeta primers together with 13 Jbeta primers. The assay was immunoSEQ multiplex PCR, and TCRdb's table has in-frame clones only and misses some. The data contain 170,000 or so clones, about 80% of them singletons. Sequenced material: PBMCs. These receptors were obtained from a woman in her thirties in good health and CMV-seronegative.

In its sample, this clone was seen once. The CDR3, as DNA: TGTGCCAGCAGCTTATCGGGGGACACTGAAGCTTTCTTT. Translation gives CASSLSGDTEAFF. This sequence joins TRBV7-3 and TRBJ1-1, with D possibly TRBD1 on 5 matching bases. Germline V CDR1 and CDR2: SGHTA, FQGTGA. The CDR3 sequence is 13 residues long. Trimming cost V 2 bases and J 3 bases, with 7 bases left between them.

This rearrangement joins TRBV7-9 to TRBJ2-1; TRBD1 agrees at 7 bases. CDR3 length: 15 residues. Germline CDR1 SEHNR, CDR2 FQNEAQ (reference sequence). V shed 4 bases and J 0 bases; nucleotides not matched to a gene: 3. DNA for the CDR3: TGTGCCAGCAGCTCGACAGGGAGCTCCTACAATGAGCAGTTCTTC. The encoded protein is CASSSTGSSYNEQFF.

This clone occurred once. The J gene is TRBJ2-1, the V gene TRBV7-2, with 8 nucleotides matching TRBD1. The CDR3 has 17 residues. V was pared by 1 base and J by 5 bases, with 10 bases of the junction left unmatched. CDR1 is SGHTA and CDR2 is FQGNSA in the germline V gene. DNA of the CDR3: TGTGCCAGCAGCTTAGACCCTCGGACAGGGAGGAACAATGAGCAGTTCTTC. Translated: CASSLDPRTGRNNEQFF.

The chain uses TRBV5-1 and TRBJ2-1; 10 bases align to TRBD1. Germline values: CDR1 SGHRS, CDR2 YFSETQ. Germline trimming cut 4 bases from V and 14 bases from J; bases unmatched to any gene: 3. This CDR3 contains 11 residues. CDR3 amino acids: CASSGGTGEFF. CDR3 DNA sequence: TGCGCCAGCAGCGGGGGGACAGGGGAGTTCTTC.

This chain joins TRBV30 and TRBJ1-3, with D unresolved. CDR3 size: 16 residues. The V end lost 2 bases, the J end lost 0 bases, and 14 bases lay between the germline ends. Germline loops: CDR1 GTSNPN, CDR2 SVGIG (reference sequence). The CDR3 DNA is TGTGCCTGGAGTAAACAACAGAGTCTCTCTGGAAACACCATATATTTT. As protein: CAWSKQQSLSGNTIYF.

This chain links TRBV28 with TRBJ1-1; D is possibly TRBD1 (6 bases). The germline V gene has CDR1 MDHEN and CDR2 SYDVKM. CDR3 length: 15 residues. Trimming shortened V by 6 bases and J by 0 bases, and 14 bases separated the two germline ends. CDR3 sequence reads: CASSVRQAMNTEAFF. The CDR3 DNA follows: TGTGCCAGCAGCGTAAGACAGGCCATGAACACTGAAGCTTTCTTT.

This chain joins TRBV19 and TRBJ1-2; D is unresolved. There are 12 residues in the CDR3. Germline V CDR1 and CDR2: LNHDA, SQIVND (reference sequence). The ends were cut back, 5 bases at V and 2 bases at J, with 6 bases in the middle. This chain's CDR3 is CASSARNYGYTF. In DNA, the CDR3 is TGTGCCAGTAGTGCCCGGAACTATGGCTACACCTTC. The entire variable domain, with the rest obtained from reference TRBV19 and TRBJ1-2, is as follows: DGGITQSPKYLFRKEGQNVTLSCEQNLNHDAMYWYRQDPGQGLRLIYYSQIVNDFQKGDIAEGYSVSREKKESFPLTVTSAQKNPTAFYLCASSARNYGYTFGSGTRLTVV.

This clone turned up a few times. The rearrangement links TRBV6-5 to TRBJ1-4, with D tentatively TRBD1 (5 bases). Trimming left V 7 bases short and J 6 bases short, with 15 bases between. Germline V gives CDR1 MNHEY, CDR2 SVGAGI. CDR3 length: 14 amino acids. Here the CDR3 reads CASKDSGWDEKLFF. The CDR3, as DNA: TGTGCCAGCAAAGACAGCGGGTGGGATGAAAAACTGTTTTTT.

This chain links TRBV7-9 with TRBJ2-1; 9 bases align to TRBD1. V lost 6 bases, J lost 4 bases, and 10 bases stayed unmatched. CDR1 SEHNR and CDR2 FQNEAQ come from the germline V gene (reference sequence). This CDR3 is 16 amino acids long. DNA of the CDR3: TGTGCCAGCAGTAAAGTACAGGGGGCGCAGTACAATGAGCAGTTCTTC. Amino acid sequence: CASSKVQGAQYNEQFF.

The CDR3 is CASPERLAVSYEQYF. CDR3 sequence (DNA): TGTGCCAGCCCCGAGAGGCTAGCAGTCTCCTACGAGCAGTACTTC. The chain uses TRBV6-4 and TRBJ2-7, with D possibly being TRBD2 (5 bases). The CDR3 loop spans 15 amino acids. V lost 8 bases to trimming and J lost 0 bases, with 17 bases between them. Looked up from germline, CDR1 is MRHNA and CDR2 is SNTAGT.

The CDR3 reads CASSQQGDTEAFF. CDR3 bases: TGTGCCAGCAGCCAACAGGGGGACACTGAAGCTTTCTTT. V usage is TRBV11-2 and J usage is TRBJ1-1, with 8 bases matching TRBD1. The CDR3 runs 13 residues. Trimming at V came to 5 bases and at J to 3 bases, leaving 2 bases not matched to a gene. Germline CDR1 SGHAT, CDR2 FQNNGV.

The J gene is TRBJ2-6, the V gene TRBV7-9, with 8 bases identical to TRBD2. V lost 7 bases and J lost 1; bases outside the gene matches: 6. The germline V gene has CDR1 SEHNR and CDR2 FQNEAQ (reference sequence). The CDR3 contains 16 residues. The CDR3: CASIVSGASGANVLTF. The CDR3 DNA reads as TGTGCCAGCATCGTTAGCGGGGCATCTGGGGCCAACGTCCTGACTTTC.

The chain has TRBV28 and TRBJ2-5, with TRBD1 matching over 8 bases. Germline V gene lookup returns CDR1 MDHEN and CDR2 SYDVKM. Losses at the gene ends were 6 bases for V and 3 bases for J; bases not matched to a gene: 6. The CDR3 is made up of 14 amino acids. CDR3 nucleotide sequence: TGTGCCAGCAGGACAGGGGTAGGGGAAGAGACCCAGTACTTC. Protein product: CASRTGVGEETQYF.

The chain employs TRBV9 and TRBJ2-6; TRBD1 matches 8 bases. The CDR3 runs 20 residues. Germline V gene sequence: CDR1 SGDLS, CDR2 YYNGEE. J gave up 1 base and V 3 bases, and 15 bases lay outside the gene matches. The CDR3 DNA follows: TGTGCCAGCAGCGGGACGACAGGGGCTAGGGCTCTTTCTGGGGCCAACGTCCTGACTTTC. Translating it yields CASSGTTGARALSGANVLTF.

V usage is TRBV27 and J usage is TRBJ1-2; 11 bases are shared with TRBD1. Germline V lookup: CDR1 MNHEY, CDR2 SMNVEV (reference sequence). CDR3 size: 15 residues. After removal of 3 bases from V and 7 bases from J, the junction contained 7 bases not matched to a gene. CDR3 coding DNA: TGTGCCAGCAGTTTCGGGACAGGGGGATCGGTTGGCTACACCTTC. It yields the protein CASSFGTGGSVGYTF.

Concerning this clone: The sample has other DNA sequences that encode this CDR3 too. The CDR3 loop is CASNLEGTEARTEAFF. The CDR3 DNA reads TGTGCCAGCAATCTGGAGGGGACCGAAGCGAGGACCGAAGCTTTCTTT. The chain links TRBV27 to TRBJ1-1, with D maybe TRBD1 (5 bases). This CDR3 spans 16 amino acids. Trimming shortened V by 7 bases and J by 8 bases, and 26 bases separated the two germline ends. Germline-derived CDR1 and CDR2 are MNHEY and SMNVEV (reference sequence).

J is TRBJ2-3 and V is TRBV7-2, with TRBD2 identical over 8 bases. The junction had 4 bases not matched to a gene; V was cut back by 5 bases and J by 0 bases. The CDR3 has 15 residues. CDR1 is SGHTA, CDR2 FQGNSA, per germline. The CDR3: CASSAGGLSTDTQYF. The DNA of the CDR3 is TGTGCCAGCAGCGCGGGGGGACTTAGCACAGATACGCAGTATTTT.

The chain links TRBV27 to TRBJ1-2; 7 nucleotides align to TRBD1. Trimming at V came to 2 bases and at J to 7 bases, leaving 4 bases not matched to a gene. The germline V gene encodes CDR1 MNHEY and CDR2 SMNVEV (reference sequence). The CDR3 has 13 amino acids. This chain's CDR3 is CASSLRHRGGYTF. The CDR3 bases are TGTGCCAGCAGTTTACGGCACAGGGGTGGCTACACCTTC.

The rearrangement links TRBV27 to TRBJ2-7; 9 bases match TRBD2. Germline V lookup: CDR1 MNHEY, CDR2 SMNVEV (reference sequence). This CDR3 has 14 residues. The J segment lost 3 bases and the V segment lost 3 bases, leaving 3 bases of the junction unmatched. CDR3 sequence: CASSLGREGYEQYF. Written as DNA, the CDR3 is TGTGCCAGCAGTTTGGGGCGGGAGGGCTACGAGCAGTACTTC.

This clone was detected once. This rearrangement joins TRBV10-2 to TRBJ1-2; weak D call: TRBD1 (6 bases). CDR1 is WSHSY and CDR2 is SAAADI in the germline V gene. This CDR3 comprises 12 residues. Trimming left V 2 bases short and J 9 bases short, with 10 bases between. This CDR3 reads CASSETDSRYTF. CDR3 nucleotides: TGCGCCAGCAGTGAGACGGACAGCCGCTACACCTTC.

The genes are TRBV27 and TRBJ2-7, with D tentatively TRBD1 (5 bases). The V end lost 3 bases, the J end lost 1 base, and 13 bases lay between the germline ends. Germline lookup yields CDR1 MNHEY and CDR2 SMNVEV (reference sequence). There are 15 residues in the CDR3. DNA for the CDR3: TGTGCCAGCAGTTTCACAGGTGAACATTCCTACGAGCAGTACTTC. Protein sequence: CASSFTGEHSYEQYF.

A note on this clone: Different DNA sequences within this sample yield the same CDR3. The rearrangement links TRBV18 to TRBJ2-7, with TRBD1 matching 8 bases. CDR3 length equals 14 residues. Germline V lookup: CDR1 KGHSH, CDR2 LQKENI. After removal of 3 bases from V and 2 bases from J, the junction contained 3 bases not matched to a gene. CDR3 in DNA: TGTGCCAGCTCACCCGGGACAGGCCCCTACGAGCAGTACTTC. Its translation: CASSPGTGPYEQYF.